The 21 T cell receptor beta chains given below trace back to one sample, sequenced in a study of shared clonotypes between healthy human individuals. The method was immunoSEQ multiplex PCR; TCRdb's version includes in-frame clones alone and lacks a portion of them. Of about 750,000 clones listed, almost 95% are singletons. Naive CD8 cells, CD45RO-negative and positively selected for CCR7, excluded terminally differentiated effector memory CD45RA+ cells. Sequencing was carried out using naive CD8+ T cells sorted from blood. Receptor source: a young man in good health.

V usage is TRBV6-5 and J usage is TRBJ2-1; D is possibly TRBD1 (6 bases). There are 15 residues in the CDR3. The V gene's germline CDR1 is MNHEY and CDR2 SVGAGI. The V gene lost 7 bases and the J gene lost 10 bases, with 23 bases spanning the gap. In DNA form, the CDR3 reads TGTGCCAGCACCGAAAATTGGGGGCTGGGAAGCGAGCAGTTCTTC. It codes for CASTENWGLGSEQFF.

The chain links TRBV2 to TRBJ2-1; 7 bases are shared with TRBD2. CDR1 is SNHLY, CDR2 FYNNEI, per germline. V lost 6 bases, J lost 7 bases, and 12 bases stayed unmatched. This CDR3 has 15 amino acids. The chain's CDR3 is CASRGTAGAVNEQFF. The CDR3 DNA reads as TGTGCCAGCAGGGGAACGGCGGGAGCCGTGAATGAGCAGTTCTTC.

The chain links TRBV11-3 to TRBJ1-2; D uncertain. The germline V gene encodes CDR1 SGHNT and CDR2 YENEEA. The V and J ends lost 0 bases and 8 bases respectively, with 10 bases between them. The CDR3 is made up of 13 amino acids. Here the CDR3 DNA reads TGTGCCAGCAGCTTAGAAAGGGCGCACGGCTACACCTTC. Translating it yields CASSLERAHGYTF.

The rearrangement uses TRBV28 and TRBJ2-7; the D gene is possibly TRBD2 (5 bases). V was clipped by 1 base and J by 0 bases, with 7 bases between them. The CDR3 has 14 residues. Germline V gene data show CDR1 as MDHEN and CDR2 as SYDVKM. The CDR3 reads CASSLYGNSYEQYF. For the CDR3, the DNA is TGTGCCAGCAGTTTATACGGGAACTCCTACGAGCAGTACTTC.

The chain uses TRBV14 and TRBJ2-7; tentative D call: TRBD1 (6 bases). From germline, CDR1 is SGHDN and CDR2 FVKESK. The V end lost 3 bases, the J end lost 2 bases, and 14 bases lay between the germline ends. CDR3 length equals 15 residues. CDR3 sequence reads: CASSHDDRLAYEQYF. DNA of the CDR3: TGTGCCAGCAGCCACGACGACAGGCTGGCCTACGAGCAGTACTTC.

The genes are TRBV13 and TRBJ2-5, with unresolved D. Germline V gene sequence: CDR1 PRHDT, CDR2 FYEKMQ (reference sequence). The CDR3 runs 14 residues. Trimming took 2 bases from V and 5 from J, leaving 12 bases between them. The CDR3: CASSLKNSWETQYF. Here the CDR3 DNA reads TGTGCCAGCAGCTTAAAAAATAGCTGGGAGACCCAGTACTTC. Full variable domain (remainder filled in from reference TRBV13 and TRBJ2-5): AAGVIQSPRHLIKEKRETATLKCYPIPRHDTVYWYQQGPGQDPQFLISFYEKMQSDKGSIPDRFSAQQFSDYHSELNMSSLELGDSALYFCASSLKNSWETQYFGPGTRLLVL.

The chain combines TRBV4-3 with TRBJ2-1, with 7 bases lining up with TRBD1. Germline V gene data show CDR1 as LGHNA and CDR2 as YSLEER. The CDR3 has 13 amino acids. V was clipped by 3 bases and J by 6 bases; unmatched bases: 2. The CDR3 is CASSQYRGNEQFF. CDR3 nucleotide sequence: TGCGCCAGCAGCCAGTACAGGGGCAATGAGCAGTTCTTC.

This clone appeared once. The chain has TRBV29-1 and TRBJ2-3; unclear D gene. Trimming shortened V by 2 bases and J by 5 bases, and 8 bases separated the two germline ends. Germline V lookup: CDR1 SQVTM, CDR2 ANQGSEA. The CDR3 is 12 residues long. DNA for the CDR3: TGCAGCGTTGAATGGACGTTAGATACGCAGTATTTT. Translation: CSVEWTLDTQYF.

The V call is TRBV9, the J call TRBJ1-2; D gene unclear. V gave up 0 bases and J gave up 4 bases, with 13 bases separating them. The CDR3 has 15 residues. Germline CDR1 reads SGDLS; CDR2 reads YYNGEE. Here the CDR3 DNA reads TGTGCCAGCAGCGTAGAACTCGGAGATAGCTATGGCTACACCTTC. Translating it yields CASSVELGDSYGYTF.

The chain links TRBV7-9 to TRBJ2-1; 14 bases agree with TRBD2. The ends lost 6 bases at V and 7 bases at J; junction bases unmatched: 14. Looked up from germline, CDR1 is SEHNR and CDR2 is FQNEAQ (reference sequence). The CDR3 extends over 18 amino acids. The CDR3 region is CASSPRLAGGPEGNEQFF. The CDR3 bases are TGTGCCAGCAGTCCTCGACTAGCGGGAGGGCCGGAGGGTAATGAGCAGTTCTTC.

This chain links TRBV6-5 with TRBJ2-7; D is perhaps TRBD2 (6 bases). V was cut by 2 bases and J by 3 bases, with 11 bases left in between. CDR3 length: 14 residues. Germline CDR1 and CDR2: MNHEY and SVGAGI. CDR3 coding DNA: TGTGCCAGCAGTTACCAGGGACTCTTCTACGAGCAGTACTTC. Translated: CASSYQGLFYEQYF.

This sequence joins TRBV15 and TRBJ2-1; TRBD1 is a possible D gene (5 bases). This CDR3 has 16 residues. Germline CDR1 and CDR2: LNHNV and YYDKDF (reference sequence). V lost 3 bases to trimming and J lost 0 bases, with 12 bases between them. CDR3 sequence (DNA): TGTGCCACCAGCAGCCACAGACAGATCTCCTACAATGAGCAGTTCTTC. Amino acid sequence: CATSSHRQISYNEQFF.

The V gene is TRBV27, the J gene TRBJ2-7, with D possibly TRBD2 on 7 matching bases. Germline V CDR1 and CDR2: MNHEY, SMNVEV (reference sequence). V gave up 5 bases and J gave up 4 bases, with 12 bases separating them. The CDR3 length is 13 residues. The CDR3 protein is CASSRGGQYEQYF. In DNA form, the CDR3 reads TGTGCCAGCAGTAGGGGGGGACAATACGAGCAGTACTTC.

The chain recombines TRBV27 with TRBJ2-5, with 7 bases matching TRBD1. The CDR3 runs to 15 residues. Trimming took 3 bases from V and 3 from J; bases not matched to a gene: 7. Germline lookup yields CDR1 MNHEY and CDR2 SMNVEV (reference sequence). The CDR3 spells CASSFLPGQKETQYF. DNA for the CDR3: TGTGCCAGCAGTTTCCTTCCGGGACAGAAAGAGACCCAGTACTTC.

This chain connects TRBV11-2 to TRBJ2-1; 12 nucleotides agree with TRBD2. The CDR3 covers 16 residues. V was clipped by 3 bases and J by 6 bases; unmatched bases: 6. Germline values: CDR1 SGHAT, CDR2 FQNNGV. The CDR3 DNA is TGTGCCAGCAGCTTCTCACTAGCGGGAGGAATCAATGAGCAGTTCTTC. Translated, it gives CASSFSLAGGINEQFF.

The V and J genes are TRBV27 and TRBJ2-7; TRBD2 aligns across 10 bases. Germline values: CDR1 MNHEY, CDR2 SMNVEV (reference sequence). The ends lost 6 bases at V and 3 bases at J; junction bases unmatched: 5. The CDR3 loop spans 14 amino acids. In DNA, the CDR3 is TGTGCCAGCAGGGAGACTAGCGGGTACTACGAGCAGTACTTC. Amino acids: CASRETSGYYEQYF.

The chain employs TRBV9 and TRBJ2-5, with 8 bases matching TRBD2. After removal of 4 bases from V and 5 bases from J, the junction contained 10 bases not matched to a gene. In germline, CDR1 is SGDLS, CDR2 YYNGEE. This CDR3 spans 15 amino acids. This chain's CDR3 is CASSPHTSGRETQYF. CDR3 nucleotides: TGTGCCAGCAGCCCTCACACTAGCGGAAGGGAGACCCAGTACTTC.

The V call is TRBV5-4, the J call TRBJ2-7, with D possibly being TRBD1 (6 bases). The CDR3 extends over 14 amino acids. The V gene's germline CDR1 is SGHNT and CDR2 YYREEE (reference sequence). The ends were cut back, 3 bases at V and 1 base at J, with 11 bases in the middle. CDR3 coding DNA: TGTGCCAGCAGCTCATGGACAGCTTCCTACGAGCAGTACTTC. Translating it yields CASSSWTASYEQYF.

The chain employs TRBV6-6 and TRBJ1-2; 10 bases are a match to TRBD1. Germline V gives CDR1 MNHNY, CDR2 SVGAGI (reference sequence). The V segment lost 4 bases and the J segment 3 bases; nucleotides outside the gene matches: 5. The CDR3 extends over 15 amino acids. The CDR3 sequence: CASSSGQGGHYGYTF. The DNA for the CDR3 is TGTGCCAGCAGTTCTGGACAGGGGGGTCACTATGGCTACACCTTC.

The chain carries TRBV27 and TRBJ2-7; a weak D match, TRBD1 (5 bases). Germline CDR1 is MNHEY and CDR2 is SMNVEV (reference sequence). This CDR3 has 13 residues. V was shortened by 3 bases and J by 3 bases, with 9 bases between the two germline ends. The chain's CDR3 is CASSLDTGYEQYF. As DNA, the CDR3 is TGTGCCAGCAGTTTGGACACAGGCTACGAGCAGTACTTC.

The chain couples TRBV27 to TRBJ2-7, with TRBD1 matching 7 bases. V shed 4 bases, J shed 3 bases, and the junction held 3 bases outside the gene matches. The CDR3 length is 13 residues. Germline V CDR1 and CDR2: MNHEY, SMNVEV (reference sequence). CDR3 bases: TGTGCCAGCAGTTGGGGACAGAACTACGAGCAGTACTTC. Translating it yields CASSWGQNYEQYF.